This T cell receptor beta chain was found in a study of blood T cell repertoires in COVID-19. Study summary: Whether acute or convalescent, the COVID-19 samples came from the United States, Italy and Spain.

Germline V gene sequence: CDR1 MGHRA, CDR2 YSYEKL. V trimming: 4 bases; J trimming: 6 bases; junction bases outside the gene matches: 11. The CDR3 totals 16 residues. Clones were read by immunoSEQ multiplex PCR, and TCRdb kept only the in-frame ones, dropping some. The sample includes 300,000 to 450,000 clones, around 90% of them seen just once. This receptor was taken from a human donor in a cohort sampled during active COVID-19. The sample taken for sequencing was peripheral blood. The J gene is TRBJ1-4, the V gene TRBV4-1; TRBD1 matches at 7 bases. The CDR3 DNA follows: TGCGCCAGCAGCCTCCGACAGGGACGGCGAGATGAAAAACTGTTTTTT. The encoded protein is CASSLRQGRRDEKLFF.